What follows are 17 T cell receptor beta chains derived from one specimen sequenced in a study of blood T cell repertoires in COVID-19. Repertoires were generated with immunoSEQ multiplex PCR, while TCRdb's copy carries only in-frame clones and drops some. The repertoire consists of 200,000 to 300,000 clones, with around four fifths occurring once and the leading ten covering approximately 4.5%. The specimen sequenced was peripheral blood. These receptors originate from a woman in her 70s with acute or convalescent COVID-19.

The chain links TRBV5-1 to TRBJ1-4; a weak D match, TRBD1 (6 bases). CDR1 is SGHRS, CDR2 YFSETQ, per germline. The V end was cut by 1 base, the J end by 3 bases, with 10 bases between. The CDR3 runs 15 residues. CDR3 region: CASSLTGSANEKLFF. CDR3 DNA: TGCGCCAGCAGCTTGACAGGGTCGGCTAATGAAAAACTGTTTTTT.

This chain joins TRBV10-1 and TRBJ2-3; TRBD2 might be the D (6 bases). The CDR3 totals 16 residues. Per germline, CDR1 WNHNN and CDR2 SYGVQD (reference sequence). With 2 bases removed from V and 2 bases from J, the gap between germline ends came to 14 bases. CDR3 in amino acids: CASSEGGAGNTDTQYF. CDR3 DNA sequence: TGCGCCAGCAGTGAGGGAGGGGCTGGAAACACAGATACGCAGTATTTT.

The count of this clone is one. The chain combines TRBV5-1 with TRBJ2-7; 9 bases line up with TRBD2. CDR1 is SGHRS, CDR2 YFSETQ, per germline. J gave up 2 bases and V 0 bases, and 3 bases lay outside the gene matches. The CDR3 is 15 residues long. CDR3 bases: TGCGCCAGCAGCTTGGGTGTAGCGGGGGCCTACGAGCAGTACTTC. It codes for CASSLGVAGAYEQYF.

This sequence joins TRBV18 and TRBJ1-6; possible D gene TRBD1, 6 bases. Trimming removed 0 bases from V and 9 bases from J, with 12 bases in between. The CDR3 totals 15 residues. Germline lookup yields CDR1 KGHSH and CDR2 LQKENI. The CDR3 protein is CASSPPHRVRSPLHF. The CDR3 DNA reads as TGTGCCAGCTCACCACCACACAGGGTCCGTTCACCCCTCCACTTT.

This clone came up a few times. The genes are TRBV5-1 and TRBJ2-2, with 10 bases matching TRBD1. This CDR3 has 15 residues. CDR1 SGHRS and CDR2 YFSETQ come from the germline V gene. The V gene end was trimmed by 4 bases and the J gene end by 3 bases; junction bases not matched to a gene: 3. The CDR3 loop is CASSRQGADTGELFF. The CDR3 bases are TGCGCCAGCAGCCGACAGGGGGCGGACACCGGGGAGCTGTTTTTT.

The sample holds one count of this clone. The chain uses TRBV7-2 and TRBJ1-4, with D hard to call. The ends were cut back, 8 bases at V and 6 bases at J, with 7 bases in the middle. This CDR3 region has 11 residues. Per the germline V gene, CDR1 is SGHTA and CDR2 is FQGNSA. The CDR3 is CASEFDEKLFF. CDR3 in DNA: TGTGCCAGCGAGTTCGATGAAAAACTGTTTTTT.

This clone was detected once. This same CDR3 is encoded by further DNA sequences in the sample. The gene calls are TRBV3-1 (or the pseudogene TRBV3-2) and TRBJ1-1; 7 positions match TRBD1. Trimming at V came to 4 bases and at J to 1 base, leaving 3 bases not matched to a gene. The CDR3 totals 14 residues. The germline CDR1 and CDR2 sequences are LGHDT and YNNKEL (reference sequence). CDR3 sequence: CASSPRQGNTEAFF. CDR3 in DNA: TGTGCCAGCAGCCCTCGACAGGGGAACACTGAAGCTTTCTTT.

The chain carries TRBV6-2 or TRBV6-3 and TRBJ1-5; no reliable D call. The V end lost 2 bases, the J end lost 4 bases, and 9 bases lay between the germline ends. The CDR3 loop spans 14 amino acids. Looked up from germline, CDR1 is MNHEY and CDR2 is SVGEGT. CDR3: CASSYVARNQPQHF. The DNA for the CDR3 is TGTGCCAGCAGTTACGTGGCGCGGAATCAGCCCCAGCATTTT.

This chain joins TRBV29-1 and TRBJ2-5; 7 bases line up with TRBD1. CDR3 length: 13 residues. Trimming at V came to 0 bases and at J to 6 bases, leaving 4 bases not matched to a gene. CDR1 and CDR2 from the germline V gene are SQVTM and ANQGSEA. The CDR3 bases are TGCAGCGTTGAAGAGGTACAGGGGAAGACCCAGTACTTC. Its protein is CSVEEVQGKTQYF.

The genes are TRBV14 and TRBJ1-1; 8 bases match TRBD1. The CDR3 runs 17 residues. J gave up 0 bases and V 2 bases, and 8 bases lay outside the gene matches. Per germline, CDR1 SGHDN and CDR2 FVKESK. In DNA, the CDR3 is TGTGCCAGCAGCCAACGACTGACAGGGGCCATGAACACTGAAGCTTTCTTT. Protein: CASSQRLTGAMNTEAFF.

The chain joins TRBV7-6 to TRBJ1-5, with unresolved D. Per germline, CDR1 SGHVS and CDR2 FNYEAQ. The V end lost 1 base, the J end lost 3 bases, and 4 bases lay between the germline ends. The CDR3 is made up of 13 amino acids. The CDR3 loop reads CASSLDNNQPQHF. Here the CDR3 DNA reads TGTGCCAGCAGCTTAGACAACAATCAGCCCCAGCATTTT.

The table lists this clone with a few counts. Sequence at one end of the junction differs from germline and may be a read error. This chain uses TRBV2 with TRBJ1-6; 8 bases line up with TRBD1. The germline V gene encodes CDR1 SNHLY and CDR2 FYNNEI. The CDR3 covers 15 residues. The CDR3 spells CASSLDRETNTPLHF. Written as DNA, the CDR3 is TGTGCCAGCAGTTTGGACAGGGAGACTAATACACCCCTCCACTTT. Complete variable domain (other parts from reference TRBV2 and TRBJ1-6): EPEVTQTPSHQVTQMGQEVILRCVPISNHLYFYWYRQILGQKVEFLVSFYNNEISEKSEIFDDQFSVERPDGSNFTLKIRSTKLEDSAMYFCASSLDRETNTPLHFGNGTRLTVT.

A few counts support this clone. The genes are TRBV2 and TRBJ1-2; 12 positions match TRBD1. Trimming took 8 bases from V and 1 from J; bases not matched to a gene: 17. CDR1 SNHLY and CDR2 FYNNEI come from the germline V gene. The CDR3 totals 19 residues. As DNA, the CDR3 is TGTGCCAGCTACTACAGTCGGGCGGGACAGGGGGCTAGTAACTATGGCTACACCTTC. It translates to CASYYSRAGQGASNYGYTF.

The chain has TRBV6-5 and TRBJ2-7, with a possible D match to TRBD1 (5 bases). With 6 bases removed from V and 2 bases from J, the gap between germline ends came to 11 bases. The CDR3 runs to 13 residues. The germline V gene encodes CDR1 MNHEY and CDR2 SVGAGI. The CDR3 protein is CASRGQGPYEQYF. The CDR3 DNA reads TGTGCCAGCAGAGGGCAGGGTCCCTACGAGCAGTACTTC.

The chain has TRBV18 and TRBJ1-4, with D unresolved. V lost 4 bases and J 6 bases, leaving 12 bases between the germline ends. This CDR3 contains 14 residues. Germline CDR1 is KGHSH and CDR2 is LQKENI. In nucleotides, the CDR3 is TGTGCCAGCTCACGGACGGTGGGAGATGAAAAACTGTTTTTT. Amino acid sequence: CASSRTVGDEKLFF.

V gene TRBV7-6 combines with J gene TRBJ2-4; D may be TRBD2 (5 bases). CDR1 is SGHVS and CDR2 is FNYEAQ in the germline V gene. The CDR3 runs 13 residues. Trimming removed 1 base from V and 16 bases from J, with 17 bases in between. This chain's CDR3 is CASSLEDGGVVYF. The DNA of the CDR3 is TGTGCCAGCAGCTTAGAAGATGGAGGAGTAGTCTACTTC.

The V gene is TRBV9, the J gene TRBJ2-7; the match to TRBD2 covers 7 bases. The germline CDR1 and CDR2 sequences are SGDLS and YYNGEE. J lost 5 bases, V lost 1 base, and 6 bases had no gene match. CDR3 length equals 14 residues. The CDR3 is CASSVQGGWDEQYF. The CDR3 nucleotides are TGTGCCAGCAGCGTACAGGGAGGGTGGGACGAGCAGTACTTC.